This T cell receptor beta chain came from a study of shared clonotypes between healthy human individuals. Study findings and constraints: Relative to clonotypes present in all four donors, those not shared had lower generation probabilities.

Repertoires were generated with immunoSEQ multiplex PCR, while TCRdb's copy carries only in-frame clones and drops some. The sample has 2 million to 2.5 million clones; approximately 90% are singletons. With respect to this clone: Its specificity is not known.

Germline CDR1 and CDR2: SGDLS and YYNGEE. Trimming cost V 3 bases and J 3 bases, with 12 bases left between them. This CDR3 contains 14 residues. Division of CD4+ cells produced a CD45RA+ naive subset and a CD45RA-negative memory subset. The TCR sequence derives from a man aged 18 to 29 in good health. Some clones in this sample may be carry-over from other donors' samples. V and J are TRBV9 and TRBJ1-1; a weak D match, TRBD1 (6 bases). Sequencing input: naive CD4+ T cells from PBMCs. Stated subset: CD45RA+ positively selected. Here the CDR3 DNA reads TGTGCCAGCAGCGGTGGACAGCATTACACTGAAGCTTTCTTT. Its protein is CASSGGQHYTEAFF.